The present T cell receptor beta chain was sequenced within a study of tumor and adjacent non-tumor tissue in lung cancer. The library came from three nested PCR rounds adapted from ARM-PCR protocols. TCRdb re-called the multiplex PCR reads through MiXCR, storing one row per CDR3 protein. The table includes 100,000 or so distinct CDR3 sequences, 80% detected once. This sample's RNA came from whole unsorted tissue. This non-tumor lung sample came from over 3 cm beyond the tumor edge. Newly diagnosed lung cancer patients had thoracic surgery in China, August–late 2014, without prior chemotherapy. Points on this clonotype: The junction differs from germline at one of its ends, possibly a read error.

This CDR3 comprises 12 residues. Germline loops: CDR1 PRHDT, CDR2 FYEKMQ (reference sequence). This clonotype was sampled from a man in his 60s with small cell lung cancer. Sequenced: distant non-tumor lung tissue. The chain recombines TRBV13 with TRBJ2-1; 8 bases fit TRBD2. As DNA, the CDR3 is TGTGCCACCAGATTAGCGGGACTTGAGCAGCTCTTC. It translates to CATRLAGLEQLF.